The rows below give T cell receptor beta chains drawn from one sample of a study of OX40 agonist ivuxolimab in advanced cancers. Only in-frame clones appear in the TCRdb table, and some are missing; sequencing was by immunoSEQ multiplex PCR. The data contain roughly 60,000 clones, about 90% of them singletons. The specimen comprised CD4+ or CD8+ T cells sorted from blood, sampled in a trial of the OX40 agonist ivuxolimab. The receptors come from an adult with an advanced solid tumor such as melanoma, head and neck, liver or kidney cancer. The CDR3 runs from the conserved cysteine through the conserved F or W. Fields, in order: V gene, CDR3 length, J gene, D gene, clone size, CDR3 DNA, CDR3 protein. The D gene is left open where the match is weak. Expanded clones are given a class, and other clones once, few, many or no size at all.

>TRBV6-6|15|TRBJ2-7|TRBD2|.
TGTGCCAGCAGAGACGACGGGGGGAGCACCTACGAGCAGTACTTC
CASRDDGGSTYEQYF
>TRBV4-1|14|TRBJ2-3|.|.
TGCGCCAGCAGCCAAGAGTCGGAGTTAGATACGCAGTATTTT
CASSQESELDTQYF
>TRBV15|17|TRBJ2-1|TRBD2|.
TGTGCCACCAGCGGGACCGGGACTAGCGGGAGTCTGAATGAGCAGTTCTTC
CATSGTGTSGSLNEQFF
>TRBV9|14|TRBJ2-5|.|.
TGTGCCAGCAGCGTAGCTGGGACCCATGAGACCCAGTACTTC
CASSVAGTHETQYF
>TRBV4-1|16|TRBJ2-5|.|.
TGCGCCAGCAGCCAAGTTGCGGGGCTTTACCAAGAGACCCAGTACTTC
CASSQVAGLYQETQYF
>TRBV11-1|16|TRBJ2-7|TRBD2|.
TGTGCCAGCAGCTTAGAGTCTAGCGGGAGCTCCTACGAGCAGTACTTC
CASSLESSGSSYEQYF
>TRBV14|15|TRBJ2-7|.|.
TGTGCCAGCAGCCAAGATGGAAGGAGCTCCTACGAGCAGTACTTC
CASSQDGRSSYEQYF
>TRBV2|15|TRBJ2-5|.|.
TGTGCCAGCAGTGAAATCTCGGGGGCTAGGGAGACCCAGTACTTC
CASSEISGARETQYF
>TRBV5-1|13|TRBJ2-1|.|.
TGCGCCAGCAGCTCGACTAGCTACAATGAGCAGTTCTTC
CASSSTSYNEQFF
>TRBV5-1|16|TRBJ1-3|.|.
TGCGCCAGCAGCTTGGAACAGGCGAGCTCTGGAAACACCATATATTTT
CASSLEQASSGNTIYF
>TRBV2|15|TRBJ2-7|.|.
TGTGCCAGCAGTGAGGGTCTTGGGGGGGCGCACGAGCAGTACTTC
CASSEGLGGAHEQYF
>TRBV7-2|16|TRBJ2-7|.|once
TGTGCCAGCAGCCCCGGGATTTTCGGGTTGACCTACGAGCAGTACTTC
CASSPGIFGLTYEQYF
>TRBV6-1|16|TRBJ2-5|.|.
TGTGCCAGCAGTGAATTTTGGTTCGAAAGTCAAGAGACCCAGTACTTC
CASSEFWFESQETQYF
>TRBV28|14|TRBJ2-1|.|.
TGTGCCAGCAGTCCTAGGAGCTCCTACAATGAGCAGTTCTTC
CASSPRSSYNEQFF
>TRBV11-2|13|TRBJ2-4|TRBD2|.
TGTGCCAGCAGCCATGACACGGGGGGCATTCAGTACTTC
CASSHDTGGIQYF
>TRBV27|15|TRBJ1-5|.|.
TGTGCCAGCAGGCAGGCAGGTTATAGCAATCAGCCCCAGCATTTT
CASRQAGYSNQPQHF
>TRBV19|14|TRBJ1-1|.|.
TGTGCCAGTAGTATTTCGGGGGGCACCACTGAAGCTTTCTTT
CASSISGGTTEAFF
>TRBV11-2|18|TRBJ2-1|TRBD2|.
TGTGCCAGCAGCCATAGCATTATAGCGGGACTCTCCTACAATGAGCAGTTCTTC
CASSHSIIAGLSYNEQFF
>TRBV27|13|TRBJ2-7|.|.
TGTGCCAGCAGTGCGCTAGACTCCTACGAGCAGTACTTC
CASSALDSYEQYF
>TRBV14|15|TRBJ2-5|.|.
TGTGCCAGCAGCCAAGGATGGACAAACCAAGAGACCCAGTACTTC
CASSQGWTNQETQYF
>TRBV28|13|TRBJ1-1|TRBD1|.
TGTGCCAGCTCCATCAGGGGGGGCACTGAAGCTTTCTTT
CASSIRGGTEAFF
>TRBV19|15|TRBJ2-1|TRBD2|.
TGTGCCAGTAGTATAGGGACTAGTTCCTCCAATGAGCAGTTCTTC
CASSIGTSSSNEQFF
>TRBV5-1|16|TRBJ2-3|.|.
TGCGCCAGCAGCCTGGTGACGGGGGGCAGCACAGATACGCAGTATTTT
CASSLVTGGSTDTQYF
>TRBV7-9|14|TRBJ2-2|TRBD2|.
TGTGCCAGCGTACCCAGGGCGGGGGCCGGGGAGCTGTTTTTT
CASVPRAGAGELFF
>TRBV14|17|TRBJ1-2|.|.
TGTGCCAGCAGCCAAGATTCATGGGTAACGGGGGGAGATGGCTACACCTTC
CASSQDSWVTGGDGYTF
>TRBV23-1|15|TRBJ1-2|.|.
TGCGCCAGCAGTCAATCCTCCGGGACACCATATGGCTACACCTTC
CASSQSSGTPYGYTF
>TRBV2|14|TRBJ2-2|.|.
TGTGCCAGCATGGAGGGAGCGTCCACCGGGGAGCTGTTTTTT
CASMEGASTGELFF
>TRBV15|12|TRBJ2-3|.|.
TGTGCCACCAGCAGAGGTACAGATACGCAGTATTTT
CATSRGTDTQYF
>TRBV11-2|13|TRBJ1-5|.|few
TGTGCCAGCAGCTTAGACGTCAATCAGCCCCAGCATTTT
CASSLDVNQPQHF
>TRBV28|14|TRBJ2-5|TRBD2|.
TGTGCCAGCAGTCTGGGACTAGACGGAGAGACCCAGTACTTC
CASSLGLDGETQYF
>TRBV7-2|14|TRBJ2-5|TRBD1|.
TGTGCCAGCAGCTTAATCGACAGGGAAGAGACCCAGTACTTC
CASSLIDREETQYF
>TRBV4-3|16|TRBJ2-1|TRBD2|.
TGCGCCAGCAGCCAAGCCCCTAGCGGGCCCTACAATGAGCAGTTCTTC
CASSQAPSGPYNEQFF
>TRBV11-3|19|TRBJ2-1|TRBD2|.
TGTGCCAGCAGCTTAGATCCTTTGGCGGGACTAGCGGGAAGCGGTGAGCAGTTCTTC
CASSLDPLAGLAGSGEQFF
>TRBV2|16|TRBJ2-6|.|.
TGTGCCAGCAGTTCCCCACAGTTCTCTGGGGCCAACGTCCTGACTTTC
CASSSPQFSGANVLTF
>TRBV6-6|14|TRBJ1-4|.|.
TGTGCCAGCTTCCCCGACAGTAAGGGTGAAAAACTGTTTTTT
CASFPDSKGEKLFF
>TRBV7-9|16|TRBJ2-1|.|.
TGTGCCAGCAGCTTAGCGCTAGGTAGGGGTCTCAATGAGCAGTTCTTC
CASSLALGRGLNEQFF
>TRBV7-3|14|TRBJ2-1|.|.
TGTGCCAGCAGCCCCACAGGGTCGTACAATGAGCAGTTCTTC
CASSPTGSYNEQFF
>TRBV28|13|TRBJ1-1|.|.
TGTGCCAGCAGTTCCGACTTGAACACTGAAGCTTTCTTT
CASSSDLNTEAFF
>TRBV7-2|17|TRBJ2-3|TRBD1|few
TGTGCCAGCAGCTTTCCCCTAAGGGGGCCGGCCACAGATACGCAGTATTTT
CASSFPLRGPATDTQYF
>TRBV5-4|12|TRBJ2-3|.|.
TGTGCCAGCAGGGGGGGCGCAGATACGCAGTATTTT
CASRGGADTQYF
>TRBV27|13|TRBJ2-4|.|.
TGTGCCAGCAGTTTATCAGTCAAAAACATTCAGTACTTC
CASSLSVKNIQYF
>TRBV7-8|16|TRBJ2-3|.|.
TGTGCCAGCAGCTTTGGGGGGCGGGAGTCTAAAGATACGCAGTATTTT
CASSFGGRESKDTQYF
>TRBV7-2|16|TRBJ2-3|.|.
TGTGCCAGCAGCTTAGTAGTCAGTACTAGCACAGATACGCAGTATTTT
CASSLVVSTSTDTQYF
>TRBV6-5|13|TRBJ2-3|.|.
TGTGCCAGCAGTTACACCCCTTGGGATACGCAGTATTTT
CASSYTPWDTQYF
>TRBV9|20|TRBJ2-4|TRBD2|.
TGTGCCAGCAGCGGGCCCCCGGGGCTAGCGGGAGGTCTAGCCAAAAACATTCAGTACTTC
CASSGPPGLAGGLAKNIQYF
>TRBV7-3|14|TRBJ2-2|.|.
TGTGCCAGCAGCTACTCGACGAACACCGGGGAGCTGTTTTTT
CASSYSTNTGELFF
>TRBV25-1|16|TRBJ1-5|TRBD1|.
TGTGCCAGCTCAGCCTTCGGGACAGGGGTTTTTCAGCCCCAGCATTTT
CASSAFGTGVFQPQHF
>TRBV6-5|15|TRBJ1-1|TRBD1|.
TGTGCCAGCAGTTATCCCGGGACAGGGGACACTGAAGCTTTCTTT
CASSYPGTGDTEAFF
>TRBV19|15|TRBJ2-4|TRBD2|.
TGTGCCAGCACTATAGCGGGAGGGTTCAAAAACATTCAGTACTTC
CASTIAGGFKNIQYF
>TRBV6-1|13|TRBJ2-2|.|.
TGTGCCAGCAGTGACAGGGACACCGGGGAGCTGTTTTTT
CASSDRDTGELFF
>TRBV19|12|TRBJ2-1|.|few
TGTGCCAGTAGTGCGACTGGCCATGAGCAGTTCTTC
CASSATGHEQFF
>TRBV30|15|TRBJ2-1|TRBD2|.
TGTGCCTGGAACCCGACTAGCGGGGGGTTCAATGAGCAGTTCTTC
CAWNPTSGGFNEQFF
>TRBV6-5|13|TRBJ2-7|.|.
TGTGCCAGCACCTCCCATATCGCTGACAAAGCGGACTTC
CASTSHIADKADF
>TRBV9|16|TRBJ2-2|.|.
TGTGCCAGCAGCGTAGAGTGGGTAGGGGGAGCCGGGGAGCTGTTTTTT
CASSVEWVGGAGELFF
>TRBV2|15|TRBJ2-5|TRBD2|.
TGTGCCAGCCGACTCGATCTAGCGGGATTAGAGACCCAGTACTTC
CASRLDLAGLETQYF
>TRBV20-1|11|TRBJ2-5|TRBD2|.
TGCAGTGCTAGGGGAGGGGAGACCCAGTACTTC
CSARGGETQYF
>TRBV4-2|16|TRBJ2-1|.|.
TGTGCCAGCAGCCAGGCCACTGGCGGATACTTTAATGAGCAGTTCTTC
CASSQATGGYFNEQFF
>TRBV4-3|15|TRBJ2-7|.|few
TGCGCCAGCAGCCAAGAGTTGTCGCTGGGCTACGAGCAGTACTTC
CASSQELSLGYEQYF
>TRBV7-8|17|TRBJ2-7|TRBD2|.
TGTGCCAGCAGCTTAGTGGAGTTTGGACTAGTGCCCTACGAGCAGTACTTC
CASSLVEFGLVPYEQYF
>TRBV6-1|17|TRBJ2-3|.|.
TGTGCCAGCAGTGAAATCGACGGGAGAGCTAGCACAGATACGCAGTATTTT
CASSEIDGRASTDTQYF